The 32 T cell receptor beta chains reported below all come from one sample, sequenced in a study of T cell changes during pregnancy in multiple sclerosis. Repertoires were generated with immunoSEQ multiplex PCR, while TCRdb's copy carries only in-frame clones and drops some. Of approximately 65,000 clones listed, around 91% are singletons. This specimen was peripheral blood, taken in the third trimester of pregnancy. These receptor sequences come from a female donor in good health, enrolled as a control in a pregnancy study.

This rearrangement joins TRBV5-8 to TRBJ1-2; 9 bases agree with TRBD1. V lost 4 bases, J lost 5 bases, and 9 bases stayed unmatched. The CDR3 runs to 15 residues. The germline V gene encodes CDR1 SGHTS and CDR2 YDEGEE. Here the CDR3 reads CASSMAGTGPYGYTF. In DNA form, the CDR3 reads TGTGCCAGCAGCATGGCCGGGACAGGGCCTTATGGCTACACCTTC.

This sequence joins TRBV5-1 and TRBJ1-3, with a tentative D call TRBD1 (6 bases). CDR1 and CDR2 from the germline V gene are SGHRS and YFSETQ. The CDR3 length is 14 residues. Trimming cost V 4 bases and J 9 bases, with 17 bases left between them. CDR3 loop: CASSNTGIATTIYF. Here the CDR3 DNA reads TGCGCCAGCAGCAACACAGGGATCGCTACCACCATATATTTT. Drawing the rest from reference TRBV5-1 and TRBJ1-3, the complete variable domain is KAGVTQTPRYLIKTRGQQVTLSCSPISGHRSVSWYQQTPGQGLQFLFEYFSETQRNKGNFPGRFSGRQFSNSRSEMNVSTLELGDSALYLCASSNTGIATTIYFGEGSWLTVV.

The chain couples TRBV15 to TRBJ1-1; D not resolved. CDR1 is LNHNV and CDR2 is YYDKDF in the germline V gene (reference sequence). With 0 bases removed from V and 5 bases from J, the gap between germline ends came to 13 bases. The CDR3 totals 15 residues. The CDR3 region has the DNA TGTGCCACCAGCAGAGATCGATTGGGGAGTACTGAAGCTTTCTTT. Its protein is CATSRDRLGSTEAFF.

The rearrangement links TRBV18 to TRBJ1-5, with a possible D match to TRBD1 (5 bases). The CDR3 extends over 16 amino acids. The V gene's germline CDR1 is KGHSH and CDR2 LQKENI. V was pared by 1 base and J by 4 bases, with 14 bases between. CDR3 sequence (DNA): TGTGCCAGCTCACCACGACAGTGGACGAGGAATCAGCCCCAGCATTTT. Amino acids: CASSPRQWTRNQPQHF.

The chain carries TRBV9 and TRBJ2-7; 14 bases are shared with TRBD2. Trimming at V came to 4 bases and at J to 5 bases, leaving 8 bases not matched to a gene. The CDR3 has 16 residues. Looked up from germline, CDR1 is SGDLS and CDR2 is YYNGEE. The CDR3 loop reads CASSPIGTSGGDEQYF. The CDR3 DNA is TGTGCCAGCAGCCCGATCGGGACTAGCGGGGGAGACGAGCAGTACTTC.

The chain links TRBV5-1 to TRBJ1-2, with TRBD1 matching 8 bases. This CDR3 contains 15 residues. V lost 0 bases and J lost 4; bases outside the gene matches: 5. CDR1 and CDR2 (germline): SGHRS, YFSETQ. CDR3 region: CASSLGTGHGYGYTF. The CDR3 nucleotides are TGCGCCAGCAGCTTGGGGACAGGGCACGGCTATGGCTACACCTTC.

This chain links TRBV5-1 with TRBJ1-1, with unresolved D. CDR3 length: 13 amino acids. Trimming shortened V by 2 bases and J by 1 base, and 6 bases separated the two germline ends. CDR1 is SGHRS, CDR2 YFSETQ, per germline. The CDR3 bases are TGCGCCAGCAGCTTCAACTCGAACACTGAAGCTTTCTTT. Its protein is CASSFNSNTEAFF.

The chain has TRBV7-8 and TRBJ1-2; TRBD1 matches 8 bases. This CDR3 has 13 amino acids. Losses at the gene ends were 4 bases for V and 4 bases for J; bases not matched to a gene: 2. Germline loops: CDR1 SGHVS, CDR2 FQNEAQ. The CDR3 nucleotides read TGTGCCAGCAGCTACGGACAGGGCTATGGCTACACCTTC. Protein product: CASSYGQGYGYTF. Filled out from reference TRBV7-8 and TRBJ1-2, the complete variable domain reads GAGVSQSPRYKVAKRGQDVALRCDPISGHVSLFWYQQALGQGPEFLTYFQNEAQLDKSGLPSDRFFAERPEGSVSTLKIQRTQQEDSAVYLCASSYGQGYGYTFGSGTRLTVV.

The V call is TRBV5-1, the J call TRBJ2-1; D unclear. Germline assignment: CDR1 SGHRS and CDR2 YFSETQ. V gave up 3 bases and J gave up 0 bases, with 7 bases separating them. The CDR3 totals 14 residues. CDR3 bases: TGCGCCAGCAGCTCGGAGAGCTCCTACAATGAGCAGTTCTTC. It yields the protein CASSSESSYNEQFF.

This sequence joins TRBV18 and TRBJ2-2; the D is unclear. The CDR3 loop spans 13 amino acids. Germline values: CDR1 KGHSH, CDR2 LQKENI. Trimming cost V 3 bases and J 6 bases, with 8 bases left between them. The CDR3 nucleotides read TGTGCCAGCTCACCGACTGTCGCCGGGGAGCTGTTTTTT. Amino acids: CASSPTVAGELFF.

The rearrangement uses TRBV4-3 and TRBJ1-4; D unclear. The CDR3 consists of 16 residues. V lost 0 bases and J lost 8, with 16 bases in between. Germline V lookup: CDR1 LGHNA, CDR2 YSLEER. CDR3 residues: CASSQEGRGLGEKLFF. The CDR3 coding sequence is TGCGCCAGCAGCCAAGAAGGTCGGGGTCTCGGCGAAAAACTGTTTTTT.

DNA of the CDR3: TGTGCCAGCAGTTTACAGGGGCGTCAGTACTTC. Residues: CASSLQGRQYF. The chain links TRBV28 to TRBJ2-7, with a possible D match to TRBD1 (6 bases). The CDR3 consists of 11 residues. The V end was cut by 2 bases, the J end by 10 bases, with 9 bases between. CDR1 MDHEN and CDR2 SYDVKM come from the germline V gene. Full variable domain (remainder filled in from reference TRBV28 and TRBJ2-7): DVKVTQSSRYLVKRTGEKVFLECVQDMDHENMFWYRQDPGLGLRLIYFSYDVKMKEKGDIPEGYSVSREKKERFSLILESASTNQTSMYLCASSLQGRQYFGPGTRLTVT.

This chain connects TRBV11-2 to TRBJ2-7; maybe TRBD1 (5 bases). CDR3 length: 17 amino acids. V was cut by 7 bases and J by 6 bases, with 28 bases left in between. Germline CDR1 SGHAT, CDR2 FQNNGV. DNA of the CDR3: TGTGCCAGCACCCCCACCCTTATAGACAGTTCCTTCGCCGAGCAGTACTTC. Its protein is CASTPTLIDSSFAEQYF.

The V call is TRBV7-9, the J call TRBJ1-4; D perhaps matches TRBD1 (5 bases). The CDR3 runs to 15 residues. V lost 0 bases, J lost 14 bases, and 19 bases lay in between. Germline CDR1 reads SEHNR; CDR2 reads FQNEAQ (reference sequence). Here the CDR3 reads CASSLATTYESGLFF. The CDR3 region has the DNA TGTGCCAGCAGCTTAGCAACGACCTATGAATCAGGGCTGTTTTTT.

The chain joins TRBV5-1 to TRBJ1-4; 9 bases match TRBD1. CDR1 is SGHRS and CDR2 is YFSETQ in the germline V gene. Trimming took 4 bases from V and 5 from J; bases not matched to a gene: 3. The CDR3 covers 14 residues. CDR3 sequence (DNA): TGCGCCAGCAGCATCGGACAGGGGAATGAAAAACTGTTTTTT. Translated, it gives CASSIGQGNEKLFF.

The CDR3 loop reads CASGPHRATEAFF. For the CDR3, the DNA is TGTGCCAGCGGCCCACACAGGGCCACTGAAGCTTTCTTT. J is TRBJ1-1 and V is TRBV7-2, with a possible D match to TRBD1 (6 bases). The V end was cut by 8 bases, the J end by 4 bases, with 14 bases between. Germline assignment: CDR1 SGHTA and CDR2 FQGNSA. There are 13 residues in the CDR3.

This sequence joins TRBV30 and TRBJ1-5; tentatively, D is TRBD1 (6 bases). V lost 0 bases to trimming and J lost 2 bases, with 14 bases between them. The CDR3 has 16 residues. Germline CDR1 GTSNPN, CDR2 SVGIG (reference sequence). The CDR3 loop reads CAWSVQARGGNQPQHF. CDR3 in DNA: TGTGCCTGGAGTGTACAGGCCAGGGGCGGCAATCAGCCCCAGCATTTT.

Comments on this clone: The sample holds other DNA sequences that translate to the same CDR3. The chain has TRBV9 and TRBJ1-6; 7 nucleotides align to TRBD1. Germline CDR1 SGDLS, CDR2 YYNGEE. The CDR3 contains 14 residues. V dropped 2 bases and J dropped 6; count of bases not matched to a gene: 2. The CDR3 DNA is TGTGCCAGCAGCGTTCAGGGGGGTAATTCACCCCTCCACTTT. Residues: CASSVQGGNSPLHF. The full variable domain, in which reference TRBV9 and TRBJ1-6 provide the parts outside the CDR3, is DSGVTQTPKHLITATGQRVTLRCSPRSGDLSVYWYQQSLDQGLQFLIQYYNGEERAKGNILERFSAQQFPDLHSELNLSSLELGDSALYFCASSVQGGNSPLHFGNGTRLTVT.

V is TRBV18 and J is TRBJ2-3, with a tentative D call TRBD2 (6 bases). The CDR3 has 13 amino acids. From germline, CDR1 is KGHSH and CDR2 LQKENI. V dropped 11 bases and J dropped 1 base, with 13 bases sitting between them. CDR3 protein: CAGSGDRTDTQYF. The DNA of the CDR3 is TGTGCCGGGTCGGGGGATCGCACAGATACGCAGTATTTT.

The genes are TRBV4-1 and TRBJ2-5; weak D call: TRBD1 (5 bases). Looked up from germline, CDR1 is MGHRA and CDR2 is YSYEKL. The V gene lost 0 bases and the J gene lost 0 bases, with 11 bases spanning the gap. The CDR3 covers 16 residues. The DNA of the CDR3 is TGCGCCAGCAGCCAAGATGTCAGGGCGTACCAAGAGACCCAGTACTTC. The encoded protein is CASSQDVRAYQETQYF.

For the CDR3, the DNA is TGTGCCAGCAGCTTAGAAACACGGGGACAGGCCGACTGGTGGGAGATGTACTTC. It translates to CASSLETRGQADWWEMYF. The chain is built from TRBV7-9 and TRBJ2-5, with 8 bases fitting TRBD1. This CDR3 has 18 amino acids. The trim removed 1 base at V and 13 bases at J, leaving 23 bases unmatched. Germline values: CDR1 SEHNR, CDR2 FQNEAQ (reference sequence).

The chain has TRBV18 and TRBJ2-2, with 11 bases matching TRBD2. The length of the CDR3 is 16 residues. Germline CDR1 is KGHSH and CDR2 is LQKENI. Germline trimming cut 5 bases from V and 4 bases from J; bases unmatched to any gene: 6. This CDR3 is CASSSTSGGFTGELFF. The CDR3 DNA is TGTGCCAGCTCATCCACTAGCGGGGGCTTCACCGGGGAGCTGTTTTTT.

The chain links TRBV4-1 to TRBJ1-2; D not certain. This CDR3 has 15 amino acids. CDR1 and CDR2 (germline): MGHRA, YSYEKL. V lost 4 bases and J 4 bases, leaving 16 bases between the germline ends. The CDR3 loop reads CASSPDPGVAYGYTF. DNA of the CDR3: TGCGCCAGCAGCCCGGACCCCGGGGTTGCCTATGGCTACACCTTC.

The chain joins TRBV7-8 to TRBJ1-2; weak D call: TRBD1 (6 bases). V was trimmed by 5 bases and J by 2 bases, leaving 18 bases between them. The CDR3 loop spans 16 amino acids. Germline loops: CDR1 SGHVS, CDR2 FQNEAQ. CDR3 nucleotide sequence: TGTGCCAGCAGCCCCCTAATTACAGGGTCCAACTATGGCTACACCTTC. It translates to CASSPLITGSNYGYTF. The full variable domain, its missing parts supplied by reference TRBV7-8 and TRBJ1-2, is GAGVSQSPRYKVAKRGQDVALRCDPISGHVSLFWYQQALGQGPEFLTYFQNEAQLDKSGLPSDRFFAERPEGSVSTLKIQRTQQEDSAVYLCASSPLITGSNYGYTFGSGTRLTVV.

This clone was seen once. The chain links TRBV30 to TRBJ1-1; D perhaps matches TRBD1 (5 bases). CDR3 length equals 14 residues. V lost 0 bases and J 0 bases, leaving 8 bases between the germline ends. Germline V gene lookup returns CDR1 GTSNPN and CDR2 SVGIG (reference sequence). The CDR3 is CAWSVQVLNTEAFF. The CDR3 DNA follows: TGTGCCTGGAGTGTACAGGTATTGAACACTGAAGCTTTCTTT.

In this sample, this clone turned up once. The rearrangement uses TRBV7-6 and TRBJ1-4, with D unclear. Per germline, CDR1 SGHVS and CDR2 FNYEAQ. With 1 base removed from V and 8 bases from J, the gap between germline ends came to 14 bases. This CDR3 contains 15 residues. The CDR3 sequence: CASSLEFSEREKLFF. For the CDR3, the DNA is TGTGCCAGCAGCTTAGAATTCTCGGAGCGCGAAAAACTGTTTTTT. Variable domain in full (rest from reference TRBV7-6 and TRBJ1-4): GAGVSQSPRYKVTKRGQDVALRCDPISGHVSLYWYRQALGQGPEFLTYFNYEAQQDKSGLPNDRFSAERPEGSISTLTIQRTEQRDSAMYRCASSLEFSEREKLFFGSGTQLSVL.

The sample holds a few counts of this clone. This chain's CDR3 is CASSLVKQSTGELFF. The CDR3 nucleotides are TGTGCCAGCAGCTTAGTAAAACAGAGCACCGGGGAGCTGTTTTTT. The chain has TRBV11-2 and TRBJ2-2, with unresolved D. CDR3 length equals 15 residues. Trimming shortened V by 1 base and J by 4 bases, and 10 bases separated the two germline ends. The germline V gene has CDR1 SGHAT and CDR2 FQNNGV. Supplemented by reference TRBV11-2 and TRBJ2-2, the full variable domain reads EAGVAQSPRYKIIEKRQSVAFWCNPISGHATLYWYQQILGQGPKLLIQFQNNGVVDDSQLPKDRFSAERLKGVDSTLKIQPAKLEDSAVYLCASSLVKQSTGELFFGEGSRLTVL.

This chain uses TRBV27 with TRBJ1-6; the D gene is possibly TRBD1 (6 bases). CDR1 is MNHEY and CDR2 is SMNVEV in the germline V gene (reference sequence). Trimming took off 6 bases at V and 0 bases at J, with 9 bases between the two ends. This CDR3 is built from 15 residues. CDR3 residues: CASRWGHSYNSPLHF. CDR3 coding DNA: TGTGCCAGCAGGTGGGGGCACTCCTATAATTCACCCCTCCACTTT.

This clone was seen a single time. The chain is built from TRBV27 and TRBJ2-3; D gene unclear. Looked up from germline, CDR1 is MNHEY and CDR2 is SMNVEV (reference sequence). This CDR3 region has 13 residues. Trimming removed 0 bases from V and 5 bases from J, with 6 bases in between. The CDR3, as DNA: TGTGCCAGCAGTTTATCTTTCGTAGATACGCAGTATTTT. Residues: CASSLSFVDTQYF.

The CDR3 protein is CASSLLAGGADTQYF. The CDR3 DNA follows: TGTGCCAGCAGCTTATTAGCGGGGGGGGCAGATACGCAGTATTTT. This chain connects TRBV7-3 to TRBJ2-3, with 11 bases lining up with TRBD2. CDR1 SGHTA and CDR2 FQGTGA come from the germline V gene. V gave up 2 bases and J gave up 4 bases; unmatched junction bases: 2. There are 15 residues in the CDR3. Filled out from reference TRBV7-3 and TRBJ2-3, the complete variable domain reads GAGVSQTPSNKVTEKGKYVELRCDPISGHTALYWYRQSLGQGPEFLIYFQGTGAADDSGLPNDRFFAVRPEGSVSTLKIQRTERGDSAVYLCASSLLAGGADTQYFGPGTRLTVL.

The chain has TRBV28 and TRBJ2-3; 7 bases fit TRBD2. The CDR3 has 18 amino acids. The germline V gene has CDR1 MDHEN and CDR2 SYDVKM. The V segment lost 3 bases and the J segment 4 bases; nucleotides outside the gene matches: 16. The CDR3: CASSFPGPGTMGPDTQYF. The CDR3 DNA sequence: TGTGCCAGCAGTTTCCCTGGACCCGGGACTATGGGGCCAGATACGCAGTATTTT.

The CDR3 sequence: CASRQTGTNYGYTF. The CDR3, as DNA: TGTGCCAGCAGACAGACAGGGACTAACTATGGCTACACCTTC. The chain carries TRBV6-5 and TRBJ1-2, with 7 bases matching TRBD1. The V gene's germline CDR1 is MNHEY and CDR2 SVGAGI. V shed 6 bases, J shed 0 bases, and the junction held 4 bases outside the gene matches. The CDR3 consists of 14 residues.